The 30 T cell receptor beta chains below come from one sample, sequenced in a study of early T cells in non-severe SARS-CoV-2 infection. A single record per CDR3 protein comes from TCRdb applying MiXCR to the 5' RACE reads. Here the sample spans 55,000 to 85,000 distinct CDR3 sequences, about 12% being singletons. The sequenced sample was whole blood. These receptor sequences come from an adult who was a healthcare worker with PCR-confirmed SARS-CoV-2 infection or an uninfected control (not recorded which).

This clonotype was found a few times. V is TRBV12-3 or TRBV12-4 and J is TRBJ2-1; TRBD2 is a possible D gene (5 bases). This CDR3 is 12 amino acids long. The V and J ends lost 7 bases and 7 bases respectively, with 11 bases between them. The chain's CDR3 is CASKRDTNEQFF. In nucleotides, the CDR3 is TGTGCCAGCAAACGGGATACTAATGAGCAGTTCTTC.

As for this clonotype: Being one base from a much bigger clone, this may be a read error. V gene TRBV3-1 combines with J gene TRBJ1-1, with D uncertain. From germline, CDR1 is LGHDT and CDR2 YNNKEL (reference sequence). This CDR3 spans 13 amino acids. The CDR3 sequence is CTSFDPLGAEAFF. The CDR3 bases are TGTACCAGCTTTGACCCACTCGGGGCTGAAGCTTTCTTT.

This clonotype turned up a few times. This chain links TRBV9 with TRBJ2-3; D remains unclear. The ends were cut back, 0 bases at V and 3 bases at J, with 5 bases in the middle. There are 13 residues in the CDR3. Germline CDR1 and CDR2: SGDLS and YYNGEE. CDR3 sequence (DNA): TGTGCCAGCAGCGTAGAGCTAACAGATACGCAGTATTTT. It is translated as CASSVELTDTQYF.

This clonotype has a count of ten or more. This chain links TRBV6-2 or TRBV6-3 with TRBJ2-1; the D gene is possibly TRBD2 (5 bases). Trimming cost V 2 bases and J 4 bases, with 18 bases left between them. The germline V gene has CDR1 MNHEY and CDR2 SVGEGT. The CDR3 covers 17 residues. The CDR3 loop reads CASSYSVRGINYNEQFF. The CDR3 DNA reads TGTGCCAGCAGTTACAGTGTTCGGGGTATCAATTACAATGAGCAGTTCTTC.

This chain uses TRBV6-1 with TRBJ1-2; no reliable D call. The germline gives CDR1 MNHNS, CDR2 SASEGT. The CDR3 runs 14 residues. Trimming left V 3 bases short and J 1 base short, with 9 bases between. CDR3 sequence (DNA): TGTGCCAGCAGTGAGACCGGGCTTAACTATGGCTACACCTTC. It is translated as CASSETGLNYGYTF.

The CDR3 DNA follows: TGTGCCAGTAGTATCGTTTTGAGGGATAGTACCGGGGAGCTGTTTTTT. Its protein is CASSIVLRDSTGELFF. The gene calls are TRBV19 and TRBJ2-2; perhaps TRBD2 as D (5 bases). The CDR3 contains 16 residues. Trimming stripped 3 bases from V and 5 bases from J, with 16 bases between. Germline-derived CDR1 and CDR2 are LNHDA and SQIVND (reference sequence).

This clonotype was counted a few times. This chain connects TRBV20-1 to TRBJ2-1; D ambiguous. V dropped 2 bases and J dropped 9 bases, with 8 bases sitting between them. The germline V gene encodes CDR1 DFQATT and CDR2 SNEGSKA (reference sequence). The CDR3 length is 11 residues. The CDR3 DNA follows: TGCAGTGCTAGATGGCGCGCTGAGCAGTTCTTC. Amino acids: CSARWRAEQFF.

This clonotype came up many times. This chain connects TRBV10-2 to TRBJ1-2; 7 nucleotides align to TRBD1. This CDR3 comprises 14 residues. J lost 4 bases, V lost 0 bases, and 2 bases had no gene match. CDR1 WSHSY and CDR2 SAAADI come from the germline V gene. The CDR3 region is CASSESGQTYGYTF. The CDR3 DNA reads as TGCGCCAGCAGTGAGTCGGGACAGACCTATGGCTACACCTTC.

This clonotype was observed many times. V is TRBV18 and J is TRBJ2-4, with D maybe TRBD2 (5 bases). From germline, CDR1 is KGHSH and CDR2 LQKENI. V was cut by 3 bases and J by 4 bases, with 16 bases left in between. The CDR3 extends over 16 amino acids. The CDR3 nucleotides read TGTGCCAGCTCACCTCCCGGGGTAGCCAAAAAAAACATTCAGTACTTC. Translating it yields CASSPPGVAKKNIQYF.

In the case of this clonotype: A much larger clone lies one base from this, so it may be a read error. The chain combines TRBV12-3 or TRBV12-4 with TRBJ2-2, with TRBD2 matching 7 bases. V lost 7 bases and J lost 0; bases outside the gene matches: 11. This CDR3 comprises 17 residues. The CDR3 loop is CASTFPPGTTNTGELFF. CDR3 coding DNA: TGTGCCAGCACCTTCCCCCCCGGGACTACGAACACCGGGGAGCTGTTTTTT.

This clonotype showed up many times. The CDR3 sequence: CASSLQTLTDTQYF. The CDR3 DNA reads as TGTGCCAGCAGCTTGCAAACCTTAACAGATACGCAGTATTTT. The V and J genes are TRBV5-5 and TRBJ2-3; no definite D call. V was clipped by 1 base and J by 3 bases, with 9 bases between them. This CDR3 contains 14 residues. Germline V gives CDR1 SGHKS, CDR2 YYEKEE (reference sequence).

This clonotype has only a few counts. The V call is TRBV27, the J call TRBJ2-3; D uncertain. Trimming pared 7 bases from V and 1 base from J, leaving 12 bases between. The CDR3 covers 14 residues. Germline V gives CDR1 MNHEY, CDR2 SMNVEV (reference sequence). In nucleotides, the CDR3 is TGTGCCAGCACCCCACCCTTAGGCACAGATACGCAGTATTTT. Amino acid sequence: CASTPPLGTDTQYF.

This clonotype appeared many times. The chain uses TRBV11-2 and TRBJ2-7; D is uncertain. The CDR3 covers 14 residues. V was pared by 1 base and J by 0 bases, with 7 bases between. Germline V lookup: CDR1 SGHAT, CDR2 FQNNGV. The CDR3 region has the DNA TGTGCCAGCAGCTTAGGTCTGCACTCCTACGAGCAGTACTTC. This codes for CASSLGLHSYEQYF.

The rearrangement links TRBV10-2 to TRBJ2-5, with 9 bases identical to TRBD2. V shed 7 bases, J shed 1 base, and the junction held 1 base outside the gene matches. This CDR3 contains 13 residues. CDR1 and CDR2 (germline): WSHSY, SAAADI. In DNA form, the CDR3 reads TGCGCCAGCAAAGCGGGGGGCCAAGAGACCCAGTACTTC. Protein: CASKAGGQETQYF.

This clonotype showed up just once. In nucleotides, the CDR3 is TGTGCCAGCAGCTCCTGGAACTACGAGCAGTACTTC. Amino acid sequence: CASSSWNYEQYF. The chain couples TRBV7-9 to TRBJ2-7; no clear D gene. The germline V and J ends were trimmed by 4 bases and 3 bases, with 7 bases remaining between them. CDR3 length: 12 amino acids. In germline, CDR1 is SEHNR, CDR2 FQNEAQ (reference sequence).

In DNA form, the CDR3 reads TGCGCCAGCAATAAGACTAGCGGGTTCCAAGAGACCCAGTACTTC. This translates into CASNKTSGFQETQYF. The chain recombines TRBV5-1 with TRBJ2-5, with 10 bases aligning to TRBD2. CDR3 size: 15 residues. Germline-derived CDR1 and CDR2 are SGHRS and YFSETQ. V shed 6 bases, J shed 1 base, and the junction held 6 bases outside the gene matches.

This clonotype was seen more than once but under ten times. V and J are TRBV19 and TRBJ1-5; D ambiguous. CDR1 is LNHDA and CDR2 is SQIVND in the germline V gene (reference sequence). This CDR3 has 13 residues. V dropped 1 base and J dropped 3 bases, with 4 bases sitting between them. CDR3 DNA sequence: TGTGCCAGTAGTATAGCTAACAATCAGCCCCAGCATTTT. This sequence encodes CASSIANNQPQHF.

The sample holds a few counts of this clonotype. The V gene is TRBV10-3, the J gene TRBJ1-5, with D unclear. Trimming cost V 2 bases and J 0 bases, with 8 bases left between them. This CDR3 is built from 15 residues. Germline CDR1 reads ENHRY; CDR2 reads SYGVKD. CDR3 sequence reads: CAISEAQYSNQPQHF. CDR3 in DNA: TGTGCCATCAGTGAGGCACAGTATAGCAATCAGCCCCAGCATTTT.

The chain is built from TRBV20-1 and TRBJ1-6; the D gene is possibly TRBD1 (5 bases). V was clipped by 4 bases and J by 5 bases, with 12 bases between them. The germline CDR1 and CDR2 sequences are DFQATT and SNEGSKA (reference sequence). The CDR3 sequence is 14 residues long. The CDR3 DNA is TGCAGTGCTACTCAGGGAAAGAATAATTCACCCCTCCACTTT. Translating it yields CSATQGKNNSPLHF.

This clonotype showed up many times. The CDR3 reads CASSSGLGEKLFF. Here the CDR3 DNA reads TGTGCCAGCTCGTCCGGGCTTGGTGAAAAACTGTTTTTT. The rearrangement links TRBV18 to TRBJ1-4, with unresolved D. The germline gives CDR1 KGHSH, CDR2 LQKENI. CDR3 length equals 13 residues. V was pared by 6 bases and J by 7 bases, with 12 bases between.

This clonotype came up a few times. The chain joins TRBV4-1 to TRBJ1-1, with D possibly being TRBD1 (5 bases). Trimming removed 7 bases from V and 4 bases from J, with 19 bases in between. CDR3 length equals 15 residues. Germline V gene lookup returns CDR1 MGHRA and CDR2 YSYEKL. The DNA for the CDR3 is TGCGCCAGCAACCCCATCGGGGGTAGGGTCACTGAAGCTTTCTTT. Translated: CASNPIGGRVTEAFF.

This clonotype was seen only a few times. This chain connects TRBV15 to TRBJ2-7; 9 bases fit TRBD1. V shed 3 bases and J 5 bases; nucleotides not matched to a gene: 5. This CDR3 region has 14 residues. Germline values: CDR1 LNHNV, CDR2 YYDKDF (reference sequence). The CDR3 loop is CATSRDRGSDEQYF. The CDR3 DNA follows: TGTGCCACCAGCAGGGACAGGGGTTCGGACGAGCAGTACTTC.

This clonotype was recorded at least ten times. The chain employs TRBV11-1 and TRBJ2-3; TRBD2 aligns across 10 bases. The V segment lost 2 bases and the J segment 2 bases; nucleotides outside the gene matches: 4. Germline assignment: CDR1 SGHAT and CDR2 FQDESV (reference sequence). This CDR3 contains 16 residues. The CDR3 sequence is CASSLRLAGATDTQYF. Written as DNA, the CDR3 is TGTGCCAGCAGCTTACGCCTAGCGGGAGCCACAGATACGCAGTATTTT.

DNA of the CDR3: TGCGCCAGCAGCCCATCGGGGGTTGGAGACCAGCATTTT. It specifies CASSPSGVGDQHF. The chain has TRBV5-1 and TRBJ1-5; D may be TRBD1 (5 bases). This CDR3 comprises 13 residues. V was clipped by 4 bases and J by 12 bases, with 17 bases between them. Germline loops: CDR1 SGHRS, CDR2 YFSETQ.

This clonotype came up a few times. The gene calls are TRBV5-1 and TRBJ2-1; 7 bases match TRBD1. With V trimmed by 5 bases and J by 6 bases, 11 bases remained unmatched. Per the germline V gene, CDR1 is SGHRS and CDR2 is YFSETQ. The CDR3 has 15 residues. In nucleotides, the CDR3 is TGCGCCAGCAGTTCTGGGACAGTGCGGATCAATGAGCAGTTCTTC. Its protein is CASSSGTVRINEQFF.

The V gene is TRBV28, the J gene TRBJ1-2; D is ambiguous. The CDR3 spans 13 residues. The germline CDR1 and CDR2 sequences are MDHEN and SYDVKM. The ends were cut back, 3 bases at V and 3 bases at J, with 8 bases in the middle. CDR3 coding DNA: TGTGCCAGCAGTTTGCCGGCGGACTATGGCTACACCTTC. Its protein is CASSLPADYGYTF.

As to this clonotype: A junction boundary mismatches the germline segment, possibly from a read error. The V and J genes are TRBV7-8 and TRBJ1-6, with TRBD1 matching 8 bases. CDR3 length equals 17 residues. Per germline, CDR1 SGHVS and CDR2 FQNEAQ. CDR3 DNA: TGTGCCTGCAGCTTTTCCCCTCGGACAGGGCTGGGTTCACCCCTCCACTTT. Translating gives CACSFSPRTGLGSPLHF.

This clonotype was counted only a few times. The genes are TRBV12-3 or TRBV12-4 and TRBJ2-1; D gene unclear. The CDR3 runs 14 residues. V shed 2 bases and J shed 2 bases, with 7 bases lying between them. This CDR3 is CASSLTTPYNEQFF. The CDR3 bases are TGTGCCAGCAGTTTAACCACTCCCTACAATGAGCAGTTCTTC.

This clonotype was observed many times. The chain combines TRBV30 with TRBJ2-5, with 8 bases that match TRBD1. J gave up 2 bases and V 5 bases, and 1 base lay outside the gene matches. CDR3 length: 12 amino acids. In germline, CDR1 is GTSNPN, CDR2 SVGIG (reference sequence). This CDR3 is CAWGQGQETQYF. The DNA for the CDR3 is TGTGCCTGGGGACAGGGACAAGAGACCCAGTACTTC. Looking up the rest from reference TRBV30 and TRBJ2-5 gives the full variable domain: SQTIHQWPATLVQPVGSPLSLECTVEGTSNPNLYWYRQAAGRGLQLLFYSVGIGQISSEVPQNLSASRPQDRQFILSSKKLLLSDSGFYLCAWGQGQETQYFGPGTRLLVL.

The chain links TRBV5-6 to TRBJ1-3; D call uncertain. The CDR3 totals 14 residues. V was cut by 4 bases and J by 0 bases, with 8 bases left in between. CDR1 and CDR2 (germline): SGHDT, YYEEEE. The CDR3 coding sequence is TGTGCCAGCAGCCAGGTCCCCTCTGGAAACACCATATATTTT. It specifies CASSQVPSGNTIYF.